This T cell receptor beta chain comes out of a study of monozygotic twins with cystic fibrosis. Study conclusions and caveats: J usage was most co-twin-similar in 8 of 16 pairs, V in 13. Monozygotic CF twins shared more identical nucleotide clonotypes than unrelated patients.

This clone came up once. The antigen is not known. Only in-frame clones appear in the TCRdb table, and some are missing; sequencing was by immunoSEQ multiplex PCR. Of about 9,600 clones listed, 97% to 99% are singletons. Germline V gene data show CDR1 as SNHLY and CDR2 as FYNNEI. The CDR3 is 16 amino acids. Deletions cut 4 bases from V and 0 bases from J, with 13 bases between. J is TRBJ1-3 and V is TRBV2; D ambiguous. This TCR was recovered from a girl aged 2-15 years with cystic fibrosis. The sequencing input was blood. The CDR3 DNA sequence: TGTGCCAGCAGTGCGGAAGCAACCGGCTCTGGAAACACCATATATTTT. This translates into CASSAEATGSGNTIYF.